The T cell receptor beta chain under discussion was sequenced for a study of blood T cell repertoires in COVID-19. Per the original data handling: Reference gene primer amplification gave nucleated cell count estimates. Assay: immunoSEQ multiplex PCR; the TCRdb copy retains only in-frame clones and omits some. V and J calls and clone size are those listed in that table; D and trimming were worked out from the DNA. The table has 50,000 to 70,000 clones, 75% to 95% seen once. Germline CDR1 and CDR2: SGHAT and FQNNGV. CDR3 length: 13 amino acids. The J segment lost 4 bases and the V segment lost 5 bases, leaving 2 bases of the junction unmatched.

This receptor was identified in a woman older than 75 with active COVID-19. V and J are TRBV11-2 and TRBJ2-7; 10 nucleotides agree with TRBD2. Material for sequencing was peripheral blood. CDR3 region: CASSQGLAYEQYF. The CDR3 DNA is TGTGCCAGCAGCCAGGGACTAGCGTACGAGCAGTACTTC.